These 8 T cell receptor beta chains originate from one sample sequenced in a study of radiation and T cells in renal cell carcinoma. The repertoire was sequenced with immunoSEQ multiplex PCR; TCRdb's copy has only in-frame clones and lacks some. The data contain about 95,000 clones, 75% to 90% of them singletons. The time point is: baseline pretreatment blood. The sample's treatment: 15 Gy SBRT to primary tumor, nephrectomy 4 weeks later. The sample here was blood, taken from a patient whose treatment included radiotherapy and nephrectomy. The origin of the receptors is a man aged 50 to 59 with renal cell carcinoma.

DNA for the CDR3: TGTGCCAGCAGCACCAGCGGGAATAGGCAAGAGACCCAGTACTTC. Its translation: CASSTSGNRQETQYF. This chain connects TRBV7-3 to TRBJ2-5; 7 nucleotides align to TRBD2. The CDR3 runs to 15 residues. Germline values: CDR1 SGHTA, CDR2 FQGTGA. The ends lost 5 bases at V and 2 bases at J; junction bases unmatched: 8.

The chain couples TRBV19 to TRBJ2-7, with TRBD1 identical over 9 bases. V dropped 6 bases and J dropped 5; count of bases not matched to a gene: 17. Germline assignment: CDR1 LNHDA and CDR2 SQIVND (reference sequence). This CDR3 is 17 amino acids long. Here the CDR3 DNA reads TGTGCCAGTAGCAGGCGCAGGACAGGGGACGGGGGGAACGAGCAGTACTTC. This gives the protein CASSRRRTGDGGNEQYF.

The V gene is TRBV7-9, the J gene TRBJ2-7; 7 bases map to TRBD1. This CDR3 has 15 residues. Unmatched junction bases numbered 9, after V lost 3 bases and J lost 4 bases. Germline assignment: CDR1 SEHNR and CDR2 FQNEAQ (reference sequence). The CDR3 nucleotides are TGTGCCAGCAGCTTCGTGGGACAGACCGAGTACGAGCAGTACTTC. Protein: CASSFVGQTEYEQYF.

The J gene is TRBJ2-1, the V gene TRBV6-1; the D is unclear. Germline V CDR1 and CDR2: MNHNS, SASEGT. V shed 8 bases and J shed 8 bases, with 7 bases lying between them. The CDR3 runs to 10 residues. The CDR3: CASGNYEQFF. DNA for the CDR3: TGTGCCAGCGGGAATTATGAGCAGTTCTTC.

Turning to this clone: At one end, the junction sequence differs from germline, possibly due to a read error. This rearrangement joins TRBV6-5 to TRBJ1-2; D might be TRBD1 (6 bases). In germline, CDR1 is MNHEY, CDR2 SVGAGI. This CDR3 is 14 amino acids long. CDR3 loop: CASSYAGTFYRYTF. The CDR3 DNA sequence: TGTGCCAGCAGTTACGCCGGGACATTCTATCGCTACACCTTC.

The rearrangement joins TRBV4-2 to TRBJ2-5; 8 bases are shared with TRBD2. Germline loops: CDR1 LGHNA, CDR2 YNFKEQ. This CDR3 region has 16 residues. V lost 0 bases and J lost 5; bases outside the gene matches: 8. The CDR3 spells CASSQDQGRGGETQYF. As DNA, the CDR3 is TGTGCCAGCAGCCAAGATCAAGGCCGCGGGGGGGAGACCCAGTACTTC.

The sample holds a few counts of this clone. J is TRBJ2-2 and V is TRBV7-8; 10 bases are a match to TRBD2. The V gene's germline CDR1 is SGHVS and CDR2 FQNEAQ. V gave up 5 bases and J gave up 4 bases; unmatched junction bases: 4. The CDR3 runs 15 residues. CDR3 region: CASSILAGITGELFF. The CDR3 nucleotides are TGTGCCAGCAGCATACTAGCGGGGATCACCGGGGAGCTGTTTTTT.

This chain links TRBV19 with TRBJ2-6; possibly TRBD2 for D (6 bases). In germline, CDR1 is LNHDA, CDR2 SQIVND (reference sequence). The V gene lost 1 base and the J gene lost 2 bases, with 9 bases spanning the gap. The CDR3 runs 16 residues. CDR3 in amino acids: CASSIATGAGANVLTF. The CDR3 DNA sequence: TGTGCCAGTAGTATAGCCACGGGGGCTGGGGCCAACGTCCTGACTTTC.